Following are 6 T cell receptor beta chains from one sample sequenced in a study of OX40 agonist ivuxolimab in advanced cancers. The assay was immunoSEQ multiplex PCR, and TCRdb's table has in-frame clones only and misses some. The sample shows roughly 35,000 clones, around 80% of them seen only once. This sample comprised CD4+ or CD8+ T cells sorted from blood, obtained in a trial of the OX40 agonist ivuxolimab. The receptors shown here come from an adult with an advanced solid tumor such as melanoma, head and neck, liver or kidney cancer.

The CDR3 coding sequence is TGTGCCAGCAGCGTGGGACCTGGGGGAAACACCATATATTTT. Protein sequence: CASSVGPGGNTIYF. J is TRBJ1-3 and V is TRBV4-2, with D possibly matching TRBD1 (5 bases). The CDR3 extends over 14 amino acids. V was pared by 5 bases and J by 4 bases, with 12 bases between. Germline V CDR1 and CDR2: LGHNA, YNFKEQ.

This sequence joins TRBV4-3 and TRBJ1-3, with unresolved D. CDR1 is LGHNA and CDR2 is YSLEER in the germline V gene. The CDR3 sequence is 15 residues long. V was trimmed by 0 bases and J by 5 bases, leaving 11 bases between them. In DNA, the CDR3 is TGCGCCAGCAGCCAAGATTTCACACGAAGAAACACCATATATTTT. This translates into CASSQDFTRRNTIYF.

This clone has only one observation. The genes are TRBV18 and TRBJ1-1; tentative D call: TRBD1 (5 bases). Per germline, CDR1 KGHSH and CDR2 LQKENI. V was clipped by 3 bases and J by 0 bases, with 8 bases between them. CDR3 length: 14 residues. Here the CDR3 reads CASSPGRMNTEAFF. The CDR3 DNA follows: TGTGCCAGCTCACCGGGACGGATGAACACTGAAGCTTTCTTT.

J is TRBJ2-1 and V is TRBV4-1; maybe TRBD2 (6 bases). With 1 base removed from V and 5 bases from J, the gap between germline ends came to 18 bases. The CDR3 has 17 residues. Looked up from germline, CDR1 is MGHRA and CDR2 is YSYEKL. The CDR3 spells CASSQGRGGLPDNEQFF. The CDR3 nucleotides are TGCGCCAGCAGCCAAGGCCGGGGAGGACTCCCAGACAATGAGCAGTTCTTC.

V and J are TRBV7-4 and TRBJ1-3; D uncertain. The germline V gene encodes CDR1 SGHVT and CDR2 SQSDAQ. The CDR3 is made up of 16 amino acids. V was clipped by 4 bases and J by 0 bases, with 13 bases between them. CDR3 coding DNA: TGTGCCAGCAGCTCCCACAGCCCCCACTCTGGAAACACCATATATTTT. This gives the protein CASSSHSPHSGNTIYF.

The gene calls are TRBV7-2 and TRBJ1-3; 7 bases are shared with TRBD1. The CDR3 consists of 17 residues. Unmatched junction bases numbered 7, after V lost 0 bases and J lost 2 bases. CDR1 is SGHTA and CDR2 is FQGNSA in the germline V gene. The DNA for the CDR3 is TGTGCCAGCAGCTTAGCGCAGGGGGGGCGAGCTGGAAACACCATATATTTT. This translates into CASSLAQGGRAGNTIYF.